This T cell receptor (beta chain) was profiled in a study of T cell changes during pregnancy in multiple sclerosis. This CDR3 has 16 residues. Germline V lookup: CDR1 SGHDT, CDR2 YYEEEE. V dropped 4 bases and J dropped 3; count of bases not matched to a gene: 9. This clone was observed a few times. Clones were sequenced by immunoSEQ multiplex PCR, and TCRdb holds only the in-frame ones, with some missing. The table records tens of thousands of clones, 90% to 95% of them present only once. The sample was peripheral blood, taken in the first trimester of pregnancy. This clonotype was sampled from a female donor with multiple sclerosis, enrolled in a pregnancy study. This sequence joins TRBV5-6 and TRBJ2-1, with 8 positions matching TRBD2. The DNA of the CDR3 is TGTGCCAGCAGCCGGAAGAGCGGGGGCTTCTACAATGAGCAGTTCTTC. It translates to CASSRKSGGFYNEQFF.